This TCR beta chain was sequenced during a study of blood T cell repertoires in COVID-19. The germline V and J ends were trimmed by 1 base and 0 bases, with 7 bases remaining between them. Per germline, CDR1 LGHDT and CDR2 YNNKEL (reference sequence). This CDR3 spans 14 amino acids. Original processing methods: Reference gene primer amplification gave estimated nucleated cell counts. The repertoire was sequenced with immunoSEQ multiplex PCR; TCRdb's copy has only in-frame clones and lacks some. The V and J calls and clone size come from that table; D and trimming were worked out from the DNA. The table has 45,000 to 65,000 clones, roughly 91% seen once.

Sequencing was done on a sample of peripheral blood. This clonotype was sampled from a man aged 50 to 60 with active COVID-19. The rearrangement links TRBV3-1 (or the pseudogene TRBV3-2) to TRBJ2-7; D uncertain. CDR3 residues: CASSQATRSYEQYF. CDR3 coding DNA: TGTGCCAGCAGCCAAGCGACACGCTCCTACGAGCAGTACTTC.